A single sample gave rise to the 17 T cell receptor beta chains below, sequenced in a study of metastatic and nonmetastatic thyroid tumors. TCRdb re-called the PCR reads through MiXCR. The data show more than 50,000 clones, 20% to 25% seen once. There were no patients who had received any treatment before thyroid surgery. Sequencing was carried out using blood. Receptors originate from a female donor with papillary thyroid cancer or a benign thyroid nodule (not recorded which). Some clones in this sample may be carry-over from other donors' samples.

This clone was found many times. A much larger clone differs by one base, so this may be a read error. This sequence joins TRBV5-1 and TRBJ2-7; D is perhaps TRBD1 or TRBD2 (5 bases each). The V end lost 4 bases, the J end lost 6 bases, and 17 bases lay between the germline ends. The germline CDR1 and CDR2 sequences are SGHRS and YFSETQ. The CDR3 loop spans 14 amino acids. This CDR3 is CASSPGRGIAEQYF. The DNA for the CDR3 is TGCGCCAGCAGCCCGGGACGAGGAATCGCCGAGCAGTACTTC.

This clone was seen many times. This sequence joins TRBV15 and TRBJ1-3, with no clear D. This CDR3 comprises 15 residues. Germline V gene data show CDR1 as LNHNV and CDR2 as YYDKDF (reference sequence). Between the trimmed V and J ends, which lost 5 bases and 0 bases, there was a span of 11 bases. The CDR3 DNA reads TGTGCCACCAGCGCCTATATGAGCTCTGGAAACACCATATATTTT. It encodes CATSAYMSSGNTIYF.

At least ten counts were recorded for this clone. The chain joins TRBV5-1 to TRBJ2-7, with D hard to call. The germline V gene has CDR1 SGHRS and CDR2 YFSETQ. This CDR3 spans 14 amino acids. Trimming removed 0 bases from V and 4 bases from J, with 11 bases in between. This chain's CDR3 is CASSLGGMSYEQYF. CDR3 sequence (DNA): TGCGCCAGCAGCTTGGGTGGCATGAGTTACGAGCAGTACTTC.

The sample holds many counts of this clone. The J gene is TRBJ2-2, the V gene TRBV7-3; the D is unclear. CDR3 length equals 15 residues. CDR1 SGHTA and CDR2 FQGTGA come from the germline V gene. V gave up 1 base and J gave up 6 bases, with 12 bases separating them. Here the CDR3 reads CASSLNRPASGELFF. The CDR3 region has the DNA TGTGCCAGCAGCTTAAATCGCCCTGCGTCCGGGGAGCTGTTTTTT.

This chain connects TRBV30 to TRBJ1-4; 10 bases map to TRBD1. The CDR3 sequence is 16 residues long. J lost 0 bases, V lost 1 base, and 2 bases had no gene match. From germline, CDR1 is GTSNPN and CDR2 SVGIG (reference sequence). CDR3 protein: CAWSAGTGATNEKLFF. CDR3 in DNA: TGTGCCTGGAGTGCCGGGACAGGGGCAACTAATGAAAAACTGTTTTTT.

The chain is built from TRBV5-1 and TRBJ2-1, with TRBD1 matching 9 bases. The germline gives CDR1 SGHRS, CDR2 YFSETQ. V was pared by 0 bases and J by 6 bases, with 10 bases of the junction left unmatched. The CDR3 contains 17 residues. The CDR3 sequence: CASSLDVPGTGSNEQFF. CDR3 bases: TGCGCCAGCAGCTTGGACGTCCCAGGGACAGGGTCCAATGAGCAGTTCTTC.

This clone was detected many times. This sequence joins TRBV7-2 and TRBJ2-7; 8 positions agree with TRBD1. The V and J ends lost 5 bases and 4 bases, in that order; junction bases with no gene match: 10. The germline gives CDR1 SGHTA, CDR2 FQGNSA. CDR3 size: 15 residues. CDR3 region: CASSPQVNRGYEQYF. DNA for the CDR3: TGTGCCAGCAGCCCCCAGGTGAACAGGGGGTACGAGCAGTACTTC.

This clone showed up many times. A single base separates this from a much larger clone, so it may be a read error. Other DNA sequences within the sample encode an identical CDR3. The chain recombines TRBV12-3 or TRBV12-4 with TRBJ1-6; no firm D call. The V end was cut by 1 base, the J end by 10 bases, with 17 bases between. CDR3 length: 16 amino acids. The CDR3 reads CASSLGPGPTASPLHF. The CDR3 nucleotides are TGTGCCAGCAGTTTAGGGCCCGGACCGACTGCCTCACCCCTCCACTTT.

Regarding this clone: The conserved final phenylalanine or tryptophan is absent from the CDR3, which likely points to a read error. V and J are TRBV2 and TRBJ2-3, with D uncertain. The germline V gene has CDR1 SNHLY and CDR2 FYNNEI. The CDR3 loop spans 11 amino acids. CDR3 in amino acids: CASSEEDTQYY. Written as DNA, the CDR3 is TGTGCCAGCAGTGAAGAAGATACCCAGTATTAT.

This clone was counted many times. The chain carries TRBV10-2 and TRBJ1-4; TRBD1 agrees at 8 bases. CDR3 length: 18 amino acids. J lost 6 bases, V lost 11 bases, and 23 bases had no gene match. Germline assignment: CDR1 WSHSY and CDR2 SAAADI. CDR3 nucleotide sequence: TGCGCCGCTACACCTTACTTGCCGTGGCAGGGGGCAGATGAAAAACTGTTTTTT. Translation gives CAATPYLPWQGADEKLFF.

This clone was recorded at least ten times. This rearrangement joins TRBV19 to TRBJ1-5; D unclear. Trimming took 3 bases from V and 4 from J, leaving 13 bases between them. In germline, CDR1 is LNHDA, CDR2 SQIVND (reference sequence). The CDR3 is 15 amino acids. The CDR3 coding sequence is TGTGCCAGTAGTATCGCACGGGCGGCTAATCAGCCCCAGCATTTT. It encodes CASSIARAANQPQHF.

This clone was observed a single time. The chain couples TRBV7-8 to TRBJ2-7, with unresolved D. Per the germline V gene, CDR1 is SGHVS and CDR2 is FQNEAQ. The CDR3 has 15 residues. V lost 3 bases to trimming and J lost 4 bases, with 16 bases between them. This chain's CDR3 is CASSLAAYGPYEQYF. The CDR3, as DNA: TGTGCCAGCAGCTTGGCCGCATATGGGCCGTACGAGCAGTACTTC. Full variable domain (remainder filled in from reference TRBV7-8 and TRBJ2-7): GAGVSQSPRYKVAKRGQDVALRCDPISGHVSLFWYQQALGQGPEFLTYFQNEAQLDKSGLPSDRFFAERPEGSVSTLKIQRTQQEDSAVYLCASSLAAYGPYEQYFGPGTRLTVT.

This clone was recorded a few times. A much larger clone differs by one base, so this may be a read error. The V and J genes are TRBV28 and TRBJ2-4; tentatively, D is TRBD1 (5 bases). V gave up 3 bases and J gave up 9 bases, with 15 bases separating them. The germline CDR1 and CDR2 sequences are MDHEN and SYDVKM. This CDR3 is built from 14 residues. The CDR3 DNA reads TGTGCCAGCAGTTTGATGGGGCCCCAAAGCATTCAGTACTTC. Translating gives CASSLMGPQSIQYF.

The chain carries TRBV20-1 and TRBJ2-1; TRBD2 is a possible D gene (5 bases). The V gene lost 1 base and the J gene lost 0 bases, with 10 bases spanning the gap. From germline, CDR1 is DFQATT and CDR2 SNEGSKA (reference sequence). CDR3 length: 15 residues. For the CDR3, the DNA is TGCAGTGCTAGAGGTCAGCGGAGCTCCTACAATGAGCAGTTCTTC. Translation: CSARGQRSSYNEQFF.

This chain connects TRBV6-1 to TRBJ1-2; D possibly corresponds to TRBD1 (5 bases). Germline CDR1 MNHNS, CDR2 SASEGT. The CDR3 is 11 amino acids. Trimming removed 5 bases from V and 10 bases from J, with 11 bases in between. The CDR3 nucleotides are TGTGCCAGCAGTCCCGGGACCGCCTACACCTTC. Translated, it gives CASSPGTAYTF.

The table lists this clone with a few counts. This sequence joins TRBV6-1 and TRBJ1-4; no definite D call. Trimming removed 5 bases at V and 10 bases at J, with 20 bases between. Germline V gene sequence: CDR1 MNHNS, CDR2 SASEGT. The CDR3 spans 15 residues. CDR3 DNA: TGTGCCAGCAGTACCCACGGGAAGGGATTGGGAAAACTGTTTTTT. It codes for CASSTHGKGLGKLFF.

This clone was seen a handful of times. The CDR3 nucleotides are TGTGCCACCAGTGACAGGGCAGACACCATATATTTT. Translated: CATSDRADTIYF. The chain couples TRBV24-1 to TRBJ1-3; the D gene is possibly TRBD1 (5 bases). V was pared by 4 bases and J by 8 bases, with 8 bases between. Germline CDR1 is KGHDR and CDR2 is SFDVKD. The CDR3 has 12 residues.